These T cell receptor beta chains were read from a single sample in a study of T cell responses to AZD1222 COVID-19 vaccine. Measured with immunoSEQ multiplex PCR; TCRdb has only the in-frame clones, and not every one. There are about 160,000 clones in the sample; more than 70% occur only once, and approximately 5.7% lies in the top ten. Source: peripheral blood, taken on day 0 of AZD1222 vaccination. These receptors originate from an adult in good health. Both conserved end residues are part of each CDR3. D genes are given only for firm matches. Expanded clones are given a class, and other clones once, few, many or no size at all.

TRBJ2-7	-	-	TRBV7-2	CASSPRLTTGRYEQYF	TGTGCCAGCAGCCCGCGATTGACGACAGGCCGCTACGAGCAGTACTTC
TRBJ1-5	-	once	TRBV3-1/TRBV3-2	CASSQSLGQPQHF	TGTGCCAGCAGCCAGTCCCTCGGTCAGCCCCAGCATTTT
TRBJ1-2	TRBD1	few	TRBV2	CASSESGQGAGYTF	TGTGCCAGCAGTGAATCAGGACAGGGCGCTGGCTACACCTTC
TRBJ1-2	-	-	TRBV12-3/TRBV12-4	CASSFRTAYGYTF	TGTGCCAGCAGTTTCCGGACGGCCTATGGCTACACCTTC
TRBJ2-7	-	-	TRBV5-4	CASSTQGGGEQYF	TGTGCCAGCAGCACCCAGGGGGGAGGGGAGCAGTACTTC
TRBJ1-1	TRBD1	-	TRBV11-1	CASSFGQGNTEAFF	TGTGCCAGCAGCTTTGGACAGGGGAACACTGAAGCTTTCTTT
TRBJ1-1	-	-	TRBV29-1	CSVEKGIATEAFF	TGCAGCGTTGAGAAGGGAATTGCCACTGAAGCTTTCTTT
TRBJ1-3	-	few	TRBV4-2	CASSQDRNTIYF	TGTGCCAGCAGCCAAGATCGGAACACCATATATTTT
TRBJ1-5	-	-	TRBV4-2	CASSQRAGNQPQHF	TGTGCCAGCAGCCAAAGGGCAGGCAATCAGCCCCAGCATTTT
TRBJ2-7	-	-	TRBV21-1	CASNPRGTGDDEQYF	TGTGCCAGCAACCCCCGGGGGACAGGGGACGACGAGCAGTACTTC
TRBJ2-7	-	-	TRBV6-5	CASRGGGPTYEQYF	TGTGCCAGCAGAGGGGGAGGCCCTACCTACGAGCAGTACTTC
TRBJ2-2	-	-	TRBV15	CATSRVSGELFF	TGTGCCACCAGCAGGGTCTCCGGGGAGCTGTTTTTT
TRBJ1-4	TRBD1	once	TRBV4-3	CASSRGQANEKLFF	TGCGCCAGCAGCCGGGGACAGGCTAATGAAAAACTGTTTTTT
TRBJ2-6	-	-	TRBV9	CASSPRLSSGANVLTF	TGTGCCAGCAGCCCCCGCCTGAGCTCTGGGGCCAACGTCCTGACTTTC
TRBJ2-2	TRBD2	-	TRBV27	CASSLRTSGVLNTGELFF	TGTGCCAGCAGTTTGCGGACTAGCGGGGTCCTAAACACCGGGGAGCTGTTTTTT
TRBJ2-1	-	-	TRBV9	CASSVVSTSNEQFF	TGTGCCAGCAGCGTAGTATCCACTTCCAATGAGCAGTTCTTC
TRBJ2-3	TRBD2	-	TRBV5-1	CASSGVAGGRTDTQYF	TGCGCCAGCAGCGGGGTAGCGGGGGGAAGGACAGATACGCAGTATTTT
TRBJ1-3	-	-	TRBV30	CAWRPPSGNTIYF	TGTGCCTGGAGGCCTCCCTCTGGAAACACCATATATTTT
TRBJ1-5	-	once	TRBV3-1/TRBV3-2	CASSHGAYSNQPQHF	TGTGCCAGCAGCCATGGGGCTTATAGCAATCAGCCCCAGCATTTT
TRBJ2-7	-	once	TRBV6-2/TRBV6-3	CASSYVDEQYF	TGTGCCAGCAGTTACGTGGACGAGCAGTACTTC
TRBJ2-2	-	-	TRBV11-2	CASSLMNTGELFF	TGTGCCAGCAGCTTAATGAACACCGGGGAGCTGTTTTTT
TRBJ2-7	TRBD2	-	TRBV4-1	CASSQELAGAYEQYF	TGCGCCAGCAGCCAAGAACTAGCGGGGGCGTACGAGCAGTACTTC
TRBJ2-2	-	-	TRBV7-8	CASSLVTANTGELFF	TGTGCCAGCAGCTTAGTAACGGCGAACACCGGGGAGCTGTTTTTT
TRBJ1-4	-	-	TRBV5-1	CASSSRDHKGATNEKLFF	TGCGCCAGCAGCTCTCGGGACCATAAAGGGGCAACTAATGAAAAACTGTTTTTT
TRBJ1-4	-	-	TRBV5-5	CASSLEGRKLFF	TGTGCCAGCAGCTTGGAAGGGCGAAAACTGTTTTTT
TRBJ2-2	TRBD1	-	TRBV18	CASSRQGENTGELFF	TGTGCCAGCTCACGGCAGGGGGAGAACACCGGGGAGCTGTTTTTT
TRBJ1-1	-	once	TRBV30	CAWSSTGITEAFF	TGTGCCTGGAGTTCCACGGGGATCACTGAAGCTTTCTTT
TRBJ2-1	-	-	TRBV24-1	CATSDRDNEQFF	TGTGCCACCAGCGACAGAGACAATGAGCAGTTCTTC
TRBJ2-7	TRBD2	-	TRBV5-1	CASSLASGRYEQYF	TGCGCCAGCAGCTTGGCTAGCGGGAGATACGAGCAGTACTTC
TRBJ2-1	TRBD2	-	TRBV27	CASRRGESSYNEQFF	TGTGCCAGCCGCCGGGGGGAGAGCTCCTACAATGAGCAGTTCTTC
TRBJ2-3	TRBD2	-	TRBV7-9	CASSLPWRLAGLTDTQYF	TGTGCCAGCAGCTTACCTTGGAGACTAGCGGGGCTCACAGATACGCAGTATTTT
TRBJ1-5	-	-	TRBV28	CASSDAVLNQPQHF	TGTGCCAGCAGTGATGCAGTCCTGAATCAGCCCCAGCATTTT
TRBJ1-6	TRBD1	-	TRBV5-4	CASSSRAGGGRSPLHF	TGTGCCAGCAGCTCCAGGGCAGGGGGTGGACGTTCACCCCTCCACTTT
TRBJ1-1	-	-	TRBV28	CASSLRGVNTEAFF	TGTGCCAGCAGTTTACGGGGGGTGAACACTGAAGCTTTCTTT
TRBJ2-7	-	-	TRBV28	CASSRGGAYEQYF	TGTGCCAGCAGCCGAGGAGGAGCCTACGAGCAGTACTTC
TRBJ2-7	-	-	TRBV7-2	CASSAQLYEQYF	TGTGCCAGCAGCGCCCAACTATACGAGCAGTACTTC
TRBJ1-1	-	few	TRBV7-9	CASTDVGGRGSTEAFF	TGTGCCAGCACCGATGTGGGGGGGCGTGGGAGCACTGAAGCTTTCTTT
TRBJ1-6	-	-	TRBV18	CASSLQTGDNSPLHF	TGTGCCAGCTCACTACAGACAGGCGATAATTCACCCCTCCACTTT
TRBJ1-5	-	-	TRBV9	CASSVGVSNQPQHF	TGTGCCAGCAGCGTAGGGGTTAGCAATCAGCCCCAGCATTTT
TRBJ1-4	-	-	TRBV6-5	CASSDQVGGNEKLFF	TGTGCCAGCAGCGACCAAGTGGGCGGTAATGAAAAACTGTTTTTT
TRBJ1-2	TRBD1	-	TRBV6-5	CASRQGAIGYTF	TGTGCCAGCAGGCAGGGGGCAATCGGCTACACCTTC
TRBJ1-6	-	-	TRBV5-6	CASSLLGQDPYNSPLHF	TGTGCCAGCAGCTTGTTGGGACAAGACCCCTATAATTCACCCCTCCACTTT
TRBJ1-1	-	-	TRBV7-9	CASSLQGATEAFF	TGTGCCAGCAGCCTTCAGGGAGCCACTGAAGCTTTCTTT
TRBJ1-5	-	-	TRBV20-1	CSASNGQWANQPQHF	TGCAGTGCTAGTAATGGACAGTGGGCCAATCAGCCCCAGCATTTT
TRBJ2-7	-	-	TRBV6-6	CASSYRGPGEQYF	TGTGCCAGCAGTTACAGGGGACCTGGGGAGCAGTACTTC